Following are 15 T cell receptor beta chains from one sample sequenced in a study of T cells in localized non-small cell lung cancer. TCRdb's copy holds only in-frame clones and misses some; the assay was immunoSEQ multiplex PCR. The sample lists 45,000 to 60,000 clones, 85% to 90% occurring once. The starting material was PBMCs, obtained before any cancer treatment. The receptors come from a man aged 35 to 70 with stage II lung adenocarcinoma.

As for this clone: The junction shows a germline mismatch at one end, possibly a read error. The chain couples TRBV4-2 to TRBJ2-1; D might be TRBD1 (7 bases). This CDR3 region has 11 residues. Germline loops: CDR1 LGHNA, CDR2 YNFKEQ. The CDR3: CASSRGTVLLF. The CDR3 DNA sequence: TGTGCCAGCAGCCGCGGGACAGTTTTACTCTTC.

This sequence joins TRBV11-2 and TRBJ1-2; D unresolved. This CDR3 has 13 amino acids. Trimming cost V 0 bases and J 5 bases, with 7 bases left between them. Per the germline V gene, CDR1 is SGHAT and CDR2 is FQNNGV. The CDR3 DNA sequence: TGTGCCAGCAGCTTAGACGGGAGGTATGGCTACACCTTC. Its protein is CASSLDGRYGYTF.

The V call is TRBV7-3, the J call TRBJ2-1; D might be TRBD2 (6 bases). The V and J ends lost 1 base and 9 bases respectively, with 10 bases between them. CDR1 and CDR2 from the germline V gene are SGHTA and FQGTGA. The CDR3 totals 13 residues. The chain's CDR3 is CASSLIGGLEQFF. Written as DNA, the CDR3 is TGTGCCAGCAGCTTAATTGGAGGGCTTGAGCAGTTCTTC.

The CDR3 protein is CASSQELVSDTQYF. CDR3 DNA: TGCGCCAGCAGCCAAGAATTAGTGTCGGATACGCAGTATTTT. This chain links TRBV4-1 with TRBJ2-3; D is unresolved. Trimming stripped 0 bases from V and 6 bases from J, with 10 bases between. The germline V gene encodes CDR1 MGHRA and CDR2 YSYEKL. The CDR3 consists of 14 residues.

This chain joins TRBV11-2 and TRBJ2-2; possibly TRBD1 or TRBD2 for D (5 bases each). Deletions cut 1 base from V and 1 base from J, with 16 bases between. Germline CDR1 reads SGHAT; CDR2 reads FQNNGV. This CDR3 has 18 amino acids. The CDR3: CASSLAVPGPMNTGELFF. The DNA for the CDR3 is TGTGCCAGCAGCTTAGCCGTTCCGGGACCGATGAACACCGGGGAGCTGTTTTTT. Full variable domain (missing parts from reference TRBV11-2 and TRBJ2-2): EAGVAQSPRYKIIEKRQSVAFWCNPISGHATLYWYQQILGQGPKLLIQFQNNGVVDDSQLPKDRFSAERLKGVDSTLKIQPAKLEDSAVYLCASSLAVPGPMNTGELFFGEGSRLTVL.

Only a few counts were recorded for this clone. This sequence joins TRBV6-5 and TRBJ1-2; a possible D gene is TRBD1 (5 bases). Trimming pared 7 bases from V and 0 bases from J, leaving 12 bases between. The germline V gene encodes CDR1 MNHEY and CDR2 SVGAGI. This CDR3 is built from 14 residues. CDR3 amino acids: CASKIGHSNYGYTF. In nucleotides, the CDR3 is TGTGCCAGCAAGATCGGACACTCTAACTATGGCTACACCTTC.

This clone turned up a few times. CDR3 residues: CASSLPGLNTEAFF. CDR3 in DNA: TGTGCCAGCAGCCTGCCGGGTTTGAACACTGAAGCTTTCTTT. The chain couples TRBV7-9 to TRBJ1-1; D uncertain. The CDR3 is 14 residues long. Trimming removed 5 bases at V and 0 bases at J, with 10 bases between. Germline CDR1 is SEHNR and CDR2 is FQNEAQ (reference sequence).

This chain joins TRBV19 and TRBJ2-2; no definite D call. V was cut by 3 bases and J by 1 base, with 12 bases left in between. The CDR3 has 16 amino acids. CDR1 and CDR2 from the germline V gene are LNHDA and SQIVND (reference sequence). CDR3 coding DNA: TGTGCCAGTAGTATTATTCGGGTTTTGAACACCGGGGAGCTGTTTTTT. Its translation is CASSIIRVLNTGELFF.

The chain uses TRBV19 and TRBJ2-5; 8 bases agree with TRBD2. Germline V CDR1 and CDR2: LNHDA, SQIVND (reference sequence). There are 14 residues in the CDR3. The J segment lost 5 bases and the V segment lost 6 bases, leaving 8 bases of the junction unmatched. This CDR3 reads CASSRGGLGETQYF. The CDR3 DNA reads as TGTGCCAGTAGCCGCGGGGGGCTGGGGGAGACCCAGTACTTC.

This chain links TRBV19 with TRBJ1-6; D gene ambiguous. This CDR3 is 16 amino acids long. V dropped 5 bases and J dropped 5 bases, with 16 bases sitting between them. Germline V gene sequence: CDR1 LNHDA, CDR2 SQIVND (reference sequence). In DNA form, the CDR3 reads TGTGCCAGTAGTGACGGGCGGGAGTTTCATAATTCACCCCTCCACTTT. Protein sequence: CASSDGREFHNSPLHF.

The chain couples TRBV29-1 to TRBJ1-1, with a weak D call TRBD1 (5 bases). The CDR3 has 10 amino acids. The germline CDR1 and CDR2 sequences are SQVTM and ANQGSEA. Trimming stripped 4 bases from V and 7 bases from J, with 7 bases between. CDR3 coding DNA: TGCAGCGTTGGGCAGGGTGAAGCTTTCTTT. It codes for CSVGQGEAFF.

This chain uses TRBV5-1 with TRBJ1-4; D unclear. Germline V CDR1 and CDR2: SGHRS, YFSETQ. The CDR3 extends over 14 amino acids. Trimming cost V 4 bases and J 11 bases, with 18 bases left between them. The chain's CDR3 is CASSPLADVGKLFF. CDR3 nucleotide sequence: TGCGCCAGCAGCCCGCTGGCCGACGTCGGGAAACTGTTTTTT.

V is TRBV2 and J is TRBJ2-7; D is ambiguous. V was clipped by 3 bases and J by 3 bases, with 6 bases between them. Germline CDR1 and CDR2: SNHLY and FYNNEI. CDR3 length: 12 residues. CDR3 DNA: TGTGCCAGCAGTGATGTTGGCTACGAGCAGTACTTC. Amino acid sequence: CASSDVGYEQYF. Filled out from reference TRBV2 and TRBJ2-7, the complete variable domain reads EPEVTQTPSHQVTQMGQEVILRCVPISNHLYFYWYRQILGQKVEFLVSFYNNEISEKSEIFDDQFSVERPDGSNFTLKIRSTKLEDSAMYFCASSDVGYEQYFGPGTRLTVT.

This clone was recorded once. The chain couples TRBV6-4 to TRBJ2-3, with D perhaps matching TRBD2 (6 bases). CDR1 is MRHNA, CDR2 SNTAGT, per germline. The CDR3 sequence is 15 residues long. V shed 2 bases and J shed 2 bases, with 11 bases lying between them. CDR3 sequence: CASSDNSGVTDTQYF. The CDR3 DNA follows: TGTGCCAGCAGTGACAACTCGGGGGTCACAGATACGCAGTATTTT.

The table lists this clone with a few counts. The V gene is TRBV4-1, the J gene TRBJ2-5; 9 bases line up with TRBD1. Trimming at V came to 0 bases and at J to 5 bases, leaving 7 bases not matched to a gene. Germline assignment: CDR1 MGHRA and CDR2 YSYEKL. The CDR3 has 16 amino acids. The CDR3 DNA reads TGCGCCAGCAGCCAAGAGTCGGGACAGGGTTATGAGACCCAGTACTTC. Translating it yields CASSQESGQGYETQYF.